This entry features one TCR beta chain sequence. The data stem from a study of T cell responses to AZD1222 COVID-19 vaccine. Study at large: Second-dose recipients at about 4 or about 12 weeks were treated as one pooled group.

The CDR3 sequence is 16 residues long. Germline CDR1 and CDR2: KGHDR and SFDVKD. V was clipped by 4 bases and J by 3 bases; unmatched bases: 6. Some clones are missing from TCRdb's copy, which holds only in-frame ones; the method was immunoSEQ multiplex PCR. This table holds more than 100,000 clones, approximately 84% found once. The source of this sequence is an adult in good health. Sequenced material: peripheral blood, taken on day 0 of AZD1222 vaccination. The chain joins TRBV24-1 to TRBJ2-1; the match to TRBD1 covers 9 bases. CDR3 DNA sequence: TGTGCCACCAGTGACACCACAGGGGGCCGCTACAATGAGCAGTTCTTC. Translated: CATSDTTGGRYNEQFF.